This T cell receptor (beta chain) was documented in a study of T cell repertoires in cytomegalovirus infection. About the study: In the study, CMV epitopes included recently identified HLA-C-restricted and well-studied HLA-B-restricted ones.

The CDR3 loop spans 14 amino acids. V was clipped by 1 base and J by 4 bases, with 11 bases between them. Germline V CDR1 and CDR2: MGHRA, YSYEKL. TCRdb analysed the reads with MiXCR anew, one entry per CDR3 protein. Of fewer than 650,000 distinct CDR3 sequences in the sample, almost 40% were seen once. Remarks on this clonotype: Its antigen is still unknown.

The receptor was isolated from a human donor in good health (CMV status not recorded). Some clones in this sample may be carry-over from other donors' samples. The specimen comprised cultured PBMCs, sampled from culture after CMV antigen stimulation. The V gene is TRBV4-1, the J gene TRBJ2-7; D gene ambiguous. This CDR3 is CASSQVGRSYEQYF. The CDR3 DNA is TGCGCCAGCAGCCAAGTGGGCAGGTCTTACGAGCAGTACTTC.